This TCR beta chain is from a study of identical twins. MiXCR was run by TCRdb on the 5' RACE reads, yielding one entry per CDR3 protein. The table records around 670,000 distinct CDR3 sequences, 5.5% to 6.5% of them present only once. V gave up 5 bases and J gave up 0 bases, with 10 bases separating them. This CDR3 contains 14 residues. This clonotype was detected many times. V is TRBV12-3 or TRBV12-4 and J is TRBJ1-1; D unresolved. This sequence originates from a man younger than 30 in good health. The specimen was naive T cells sorted from blood. The CDR3 region is CASSHEALNTEAFF. The CDR3 bases are TGTGCCAGCAGTCATGAGGCCTTGAACACTGAAGCTTTCTTT.